This T cell receptor beta chain was documented in a study of shared clonotypes between healthy human individuals. Across the whole study: The composition of the donors was a couple of women and a few men aged 18 to 49. General study findings and limits: On the whole, naive subsets had larger estimated richness than memory subsets had.

Data came from immunoSEQ multiplex PCR; TCRdb stores just in-frame clones and leaves some out. Altogether around 650,000 clones are present, 90% to 97% being singletons, with the ten largest covering 0.11%. Concerning this clone: The antigen remains unidentified.

Positive CCR7 selection of CD45RO-negative cells yielded the naive CD8 cells, and terminally differentiated effector memory CD45RA+ cells were excluded. The clonotype originates from a woman in her 30s in good health. Sequencing was carried out using naive CD8+ T cells sorted from blood.

CDR3 sequence (DNA): TGTGCCAGCAGCTTGGTAGTGGTAGCGGGAGGGCGAGAGACCCAGTACTTC. Translated, it gives CASSLVVVAGGRETQYF. This chain uses TRBV5-4 with TRBJ2-5, with TRBD2 matching over 11 bases. Per the germline V gene, CDR1 is SGHNT and CDR2 is YYREEE (reference sequence). This CDR3 spans 17 amino acids. V lost 0 bases and J lost 4; bases outside the gene matches: 8.